The clone carrying this TCR beta chain was seen ten or more times. Researchers collected roughly 10 milliliters of peripheral blood from every single donor. Combining a sample-barcoded 5' primer with a J-beta primer mix, a second PCR ran for about 6 to 12 cycles. One entry per CDR3 protein results from TCRdb running MiXCR on the 5' RACE reads. The table includes roughly 700,000 distinct CDR3 sequences, 32% detected once. These data come from a study of blood T cells in healthy people across ages. Germline CDR1 SGHTA, CDR2 FQGNSA. With 0 bases clipped from V and 8 bases from J, the junction kept 3 bases outside the gene matches. This CDR3 is built from 13 residues.

This sequence joins TRBV7-2 and TRBJ1-2, with 7 positions matching TRBD1. This clonotype was obtained from an elderly woman in good health. The specimen sequenced was blood. The CDR3 nucleotides read TGTGCCAGCAGCTTAGCGACAGGGTTAGGCTACACCTTC. This translates into CASSLATGLGYTF.